A single sample gave rise to the 32 T cell receptor beta chains below, sequenced in a study of cytomegalovirus exposure and HLA in healthy donors. 13 Jbeta primers and 60 Vbeta primers were used for the PCR. Assay: immunoSEQ multiplex PCR; the TCRdb copy retains only in-frame clones and omits some. The sample records 110,000 to 150,000 clones, around 82% being singletons. Sequenced sample: PBMCs. The source of these receptors is a woman aged 18 to 35 in good health and CMV-seropositive.

The CDR3 nucleotides are TGTGCCAGCAGCGTAGATGGGGGGGCTTTCTATGGCTACACCTTC. Protein: CASSVDGGAFYGYTF. This rearrangement joins TRBV9 to TRBJ1-2; possibly TRBD1 for D (6 bases). V lost 0 bases to trimming and J lost 4 bases, with 13 bases between them. CDR3 length: 15 amino acids. Per germline, CDR1 SGDLS and CDR2 YYNGEE.

The chain uses TRBV15 and TRBJ2-5, with 7 bases lining up with TRBD1. This CDR3 region has 14 residues. Trimming cost V 4 bases and J 2 bases; bases outside gene matches: 4. Germline CDR1 reads LNHNV; CDR2 reads YYDKDF (reference sequence). This chain's CDR3 is CATSKGQQQETQYF. The CDR3, as DNA: TGTGCCACCAGCAAGGGACAGCAACAAGAGACCCAGTACTTC. The whole variable domain, remainder taken from reference TRBV15 and TRBJ2-5, is DAMVIQNPRYQVTQFGKPVTLSCSQTLNHNVMYWYQQKSSQAPKLLFHYYDKDFNNEADTPDNFQSRRPNTSFCFLDIRSPGLGDTAMYLCATSKGQQQETQYFGPGTRLLVL.

In its sample, this clone was seen a few times. V and J are TRBV5-4 and TRBJ2-1; D perhaps matches TRBD2 (8 bases). The CDR3 contains 16 residues. The V end lost 4 bases, the J end lost 7 bases, and 21 bases lay between the germline ends. CDR1 is SGHNT and CDR2 is YYREEE in the germline V gene (reference sequence). This CDR3 is CASSPGGGLVRNEQFF. CDR3 bases: TGTGCCAGCAGCCCAGGGGGGGGACTAGTAAGGAATGAGCAGTTCTTC.

The chain combines TRBV6-1 with TRBJ2-7, with 8 positions matching TRBD2. The J segment lost 7 bases and the V segment lost 3 bases, leaving 11 bases of the junction unmatched. This CDR3 has 15 amino acids. Germline values: CDR1 MNHNS, CDR2 SASEGT. CDR3 residues: CASSEHGGASEEQYF. The CDR3 coding sequence is TGTGCCAGCAGTGAGCACGGGGGGGCCTCGGAAGAGCAGTACTTC.

The chain couples TRBV6-4 to TRBJ1-5, with D possibly matching TRBD1 (5 bases). The CDR3 runs to 15 residues. CDR1 and CDR2 (germline): MRHNA, SNTAGT. V dropped 3 bases and J dropped 3 bases, with 12 bases sitting between them. The CDR3 DNA reads as TGTGCCAGCAGTGAGACAGCTGGATTCAATCAGCCCCAGCATTTT. This gives the protein CASSETAGFNQPQHF.

This clone was recorded only once. The V gene is TRBV12-5, the J gene TRBJ2-1, with 9 bases matching TRBD1. V shed 2 bases, J shed 6 bases, and the junction held 5 bases outside the gene matches. The CDR3 has 15 residues. CDR1 is LGHNT, CDR2 FRNRAP, per germline. CDR3 sequence reads: CASGLSMGQGNEQFF. CDR3 DNA sequence: TGTGCTAGTGGTTTGAGCATGGGACAGGGCAATGAGCAGTTCTTC.

The chain recombines TRBV5-8 with TRBJ2-3, with TRBD1 identical over 9 bases. CDR1 is SGHTS, CDR2 YDEGEE, per germline. The V segment lost 0 bases and the J segment 6 bases; nucleotides outside the gene matches: 8. The CDR3 is 16 residues long. CDR3 sequence reads: CASSLDRGLGRDTQYF. CDR3 nucleotide sequence: TGTGCCAGCAGCTTGGACAGGGGGCTTGGTCGGGATACGCAGTATTTT.

This clone was seen a single time. This sequence joins TRBV6-1 and TRBJ1-5, with D uncertain. The CDR3 extends over 16 amino acids. Trimming took off 0 bases at V and 5 bases at J, with 14 bases between the two ends. Per the germline V gene, CDR1 is MNHNS and CDR2 is SASEGT. The DNA for the CDR3 is TGTGCCAGCAGTGAAGCGCTAGACCACTTTTATCAGCCCCAGCATTTT. As protein: CASSEALDHFYQPQHF.

The rearrangement links TRBV4-2 to TRBJ2-5, with 9 bases that match TRBD1. CDR1 is LGHNA and CDR2 is YNFKEQ in the germline V gene. V dropped 1 base and J dropped 1; count of bases not matched to a gene: 4. There are 16 residues in the CDR3. This chain's CDR3 is CASSQVGTGPQETQYF. The CDR3 DNA reads TGTGCCAGCAGCCAAGTTGGGACAGGGCCCCAAGAGACCCAGTACTTC.

V gene TRBV28 combines with J gene TRBJ1-5; no clear D. V lost 7 bases and J 0 bases, leaving 22 bases between the germline ends. The CDR3 spans 18 residues. CDR1 and CDR2 from the germline V gene are MDHEN and SYDVKM. The CDR3 sequence: CASTGRWAAAYSNQPQHF. DNA for the CDR3: TGTGCCAGCACCGGCCGCTGGGCCGCTGCTTATAGCAATCAGCCCCAGCATTTT.

This clone was found once. The CDR3 spells CASSGRFRGGYTF. The DNA of the CDR3 is TGTGCCAGCAGCGGGCGGTTTCGGGGTGGCTACACCTTC. The chain links TRBV28 to TRBJ1-2, with no clear D. The CDR3 is 13 amino acids. From germline, CDR1 is MDHEN and CDR2 SYDVKM. The V end was cut by 6 bases, the J end by 7 bases, with 15 bases between.

This sequence joins TRBV6-6 and TRBJ2-7, with TRBD2 matching over 7 bases. Trimming at V came to 6 bases and at J to 7 bases, leaving 15 bases not matched to a gene. This CDR3 spans 15 amino acids. The germline V gene has CDR1 MNHNY and CDR2 SVGAGI (reference sequence). In DNA, the CDR3 is TGTGCCAGCAGCCTCCGGGACTACCCCCCGGGGGAGCAGTACTTC. As protein: CASSLRDYPPGEQYF.

The chain links TRBV6-1 to TRBJ1-2; 7 positions match TRBD1. J lost 4 bases, V lost 3 bases, and 5 bases had no gene match. CDR3 length: 14 residues. Looked up from germline, CDR1 is MNHNS and CDR2 is SASEGT. CDR3 amino acids: CASSDGQVLYGYTF. CDR3 nucleotides: TGTGCCAGCAGTGATGGACAGGTCCTCTATGGCTACACCTTC.

This chain's CDR3 is CASRGGGAQEKLFF. The CDR3 DNA follows: TGTGCCAGCAGGGGCGGGGGGGCGCAGGAAAAACTGTTTTTT. The chain is built from TRBV27 and TRBJ1-4, with D possibly being TRBD1 (6 bases). CDR1 MNHEY and CDR2 SMNVEV come from the germline V gene (reference sequence). Between the trimmed V and J ends, which lost 6 bases and 8 bases, there was a span of 16 bases. The CDR3 sequence is 14 residues long.

The rearrangement joins TRBV19 to TRBJ2-3, with TRBD2 matching 7 bases. V lost 2 bases, J lost 1 base, and 6 bases stayed unmatched. Germline values: CDR1 LNHDA, CDR2 SQIVND (reference sequence). The CDR3 has 16 amino acids. CDR3 bases: TGTGCCAGTAGTATAAGTACTAGCGTGGGCACAGATACGCAGTATTTT. Its translation: CASSISTSVGTDTQYF.

The chain joins TRBV5-4 to TRBJ2-5; 7 nucleotides line up with TRBD2. Germline CDR1 and CDR2: SGHNT and YYREEE (reference sequence). This CDR3 spans 17 amino acids. The ends lost 3 bases at V and 4 bases at J; junction bases unmatched: 15. CDR3 sequence (DNA): TGTGCCAGCAGCTCCCCGAGGGTGACCCCGGGGGGAGAGACCCAGTACTTC. This codes for CASSSPRVTPGGETQYF.

V is TRBV13 and J is TRBJ2-7, with a weak D call TRBD2 (6 bases). Between the trimmed V and J ends, which lost 4 bases and 2 bases, there was a span of 21 bases. Germline lookup yields CDR1 PRHDT and CDR2 FYEKMQ (reference sequence). The CDR3 is made up of 17 amino acids. The CDR3 spells CASSSHFTGTGAYEQYF. Here the CDR3 DNA reads TGTGCCAGCAGCTCGCATTTTACCGGGACGGGGGCCTACGAGCAGTACTTC. Filled out from reference TRBV13 and TRBJ2-7, the complete variable domain reads AAGVIQSPRHLIKEKRETATLKCYPIPRHDTVYWYQQGPGQDPQFLISFYEKMQSDKGSIPDRFSAQQFSDYHSELNMSSLELGDSALYFCASSSHFTGTGAYEQYFGPGTRLTVT.

The chain employs TRBV2 and TRBJ1-2, with TRBD1 matching 9 bases. Germline CDR1 SNHLY, CDR2 FYNNEI. V dropped 1 base and J dropped 5; count of bases not matched to a gene: 5. The CDR3 runs 15 residues. The chain's CDR3 is CASSEEQGAPYGYTF. The DNA for the CDR3 is TGTGCCAGCAGTGAAGAACAGGGGGCCCCATATGGCTACACCTTC.

This chain links TRBV9 with TRBJ1-4, with D hard to call. CDR3 length: 14 amino acids. Germline V gene sequence: CDR1 SGDLS, CDR2 YYNGEE. V lost 4 bases, J lost 0 bases, and 7 bases lay in between. This chain's CDR3 is CASSSQSTNEKLFF. CDR3 sequence (DNA): TGTGCCAGCAGCTCACAGTCAACTAATGAAAAACTGTTTTTT.

The CDR3 is CASRSTGKDTQYF. DNA for the CDR3: TGTGCCAGCAGGTCGACAGGGAAAGATACGCAGTATTTT. The genes are TRBV6-5 and TRBJ2-3; TRBD1 matches at 7 bases. From germline, CDR1 is MNHEY and CDR2 SVGAGI. This CDR3 comprises 13 residues. V was pared by 6 bases and J by 5 bases, with 5 bases of the junction left unmatched.

The V gene is TRBV7-8, the J gene TRBJ2-3; 7 bases align to TRBD1. The germline gives CDR1 SGHVS, CDR2 FQNEAQ. V shed 3 bases and J 5 bases; nucleotides not matched to a gene: 8. This CDR3 has 15 amino acids. The CDR3 DNA is TGTGCCAGCAGCTTCAACAGGGGAGCTATAGATACGCAGTATTTT. Its protein product is CASSFNRGAIDTQYF.

The genes are TRBV5-4 and TRBJ1-1, with TRBD1 as a possible D gene (5 bases). The V gene's germline CDR1 is SGHNT and CDR2 YYREEE (reference sequence). The CDR3 consists of 14 residues. The germline V and J ends were trimmed by 2 bases and 4 bases, with 12 bases remaining between them. DNA of the CDR3: TGTGCCAGCAGCTTTTGGGGGGAGGGCACTGAAGCTTTCTTT. This gives the protein CASSFWGEGTEAFF.

The chain has TRBV7-8 and TRBJ2-1, with D perhaps TRBD2 (6 bases). The CDR3 spans 13 residues. V was pared by 2 bases and J by 7 bases, with 9 bases between. Per germline, CDR1 SGHVS and CDR2 FQNEAQ. DNA of the CDR3: TGTGCCAGCAGCTTACGGGCGGGGAATGAGCAGTTCTTC. Protein sequence: CASSLRAGNEQFF. The full variable domain, with the rest looked up from reference TRBV7-8 and TRBJ2-1, is GAGVSQSPRYKVAKRGQDVALRCDPISGHVSLFWYQQALGQGPEFLTYFQNEAQLDKSGLPSDRFFAERPEGSVSTLKIQRTQQEDSAVYLCASSLRAGNEQFFGPGTRLTVL.

For the CDR3, the DNA is TGTGCCAGCAGCGCTGGGACAGGGTTAGGAAACACCATATATTTT. Its protein product is CASSAGTGLGNTIYF. The gene calls are TRBV7-2 and TRBJ1-3, with TRBD1 matching 9 bases. V dropped 5 bases and J dropped 4; count of bases not matched to a gene: 6. CDR1 is SGHTA, CDR2 FQGNSA, per germline. This CDR3 comprises 15 residues.

The DNA for the CDR3 is TGTGCCAGCAGTCAACAGGGGTCGGATCAGCCCCAGCATTTT. It specifies CASSQQGSDQPQHF. J is TRBJ1-5 and V is TRBV7-9; 7 bases align to TRBD1. After removal of 6 bases from V and 5 bases from J, the junction contained 7 bases not matched to a gene. This CDR3 contains 14 residues. Germline-derived CDR1 and CDR2 are SEHNR and FQNEAQ (reference sequence).

The gene calls are TRBV7-9 and TRBJ2-1, with TRBD1 as a possible D gene (9 bases). The CDR3 contains 17 residues. V was pared by 6 bases and J by 7 bases, with 25 bases between. Germline CDR1 SEHNR, CDR2 FQNEAQ (reference sequence). For the CDR3, the DNA is TGTGCCAGCAGTCAAGCCGGGAGGGGGACAGGGATGAATGAGCAGTTCTTC. This gives the protein CASSQAGRGTGMNEQFF.

V usage is TRBV10-2 and J usage is TRBJ2-6; no clear D gene. The CDR3 is 16 amino acids. The V gene's germline CDR1 is WSHSY and CDR2 SAAADI. V lost 6 bases and J 4 bases, leaving 16 bases between the germline ends. CDR3 region: CASSAGALAGANVLTF. The CDR3 nucleotides are TGCGCCAGCAGCGCAGGCGCGCTGGCGGGGGCCAACGTCCTGACTTTC.

This clone is a singleton in its sample. The chain has TRBV6-1 and TRBJ2-2; 7 bases fit TRBD1. Germline lookup yields CDR1 MNHNS and CDR2 SASEGT. The CDR3 loop spans 17 amino acids. With 0 bases clipped from V and 5 bases from J, the junction kept 9 bases outside the gene matches. The CDR3 DNA reads TGTGCCAGCAGTGAAGCCGGACAGGAAATTAGAACCGGGGAGCTGTTTTTT. This sequence encodes CASSEAGQEIRTGELFF.

The chain carries TRBV4-1 and TRBJ2-7, with 14 bases identical to TRBD2. V gave up 6 bases and J gave up 4 bases; unmatched junction bases: 2. CDR3 size: 14 residues. CDR1 is MGHRA, CDR2 YSYEKL, per germline. For the CDR3, the DNA is TGCGCCAGCAGTCGGACTAGCGGGGGGTACGAGCAGTACTTC. Its protein is CASSRTSGGYEQYF.

The V call is TRBV18, the J call TRBJ1-6; TRBD1 matches 7 bases. The junction had 12 bases not matched to a gene; V was cut back by 3 bases and J by 7 bases. The CDR3 consists of 17 residues. Germline V gene lookup returns CDR1 KGHSH and CDR2 LQKENI. The CDR3 protein is CASSPGTAKKGNSPLHF. The CDR3 region has the DNA TGTGCCAGCTCACCGGGGACAGCTAAGAAGGGGAATTCACCCCTCCACTTT.

This chain connects TRBV14 to TRBJ2-2; D unclear. Germline V gene sequence: CDR1 SGHDN, CDR2 FVKESK. The CDR3 contains 12 residues. The V and J ends lost 2 bases and 6 bases respectively, with 4 bases between them. CDR3 loop: CASSQNSGELFF. CDR3 bases: TGTGCCAGCAGCCAAAACTCCGGGGAGCTGTTTTTT.

The J gene is TRBJ1-4, the V gene TRBV6-4, with a weak D call TRBD1 (6 bases). V lost 8 bases and J 8 bases, leaving 21 bases between the germline ends. The germline V gene encodes CDR1 MRHNA and CDR2 SNTAGT. The CDR3 length is 15 residues. CDR3 in amino acids: CASQRSQGSGEKLFF. CDR3 DNA sequence: TGTGCCAGCCAAAGATCACAGGGCTCTGGCGAAAAACTGTTTTTT.